This TCR beta chain was retrieved from a study of naive and memory T cell subsets. Whole-study results and caveats: Especially in CD8 cells, naive repertoires contained a few larger clonotypes, possibly CD45RA-re-expressing memory cells. Gini index rose across naive, CM, EM and EMRA in CD4 and CD8.

The CDR3 sequence is 16 residues long. Losses at the gene ends were 1 base for V and 3 bases for J; bases not matched to a gene: 6. The germline gives CDR1 MNHEY, CDR2 SVGEGT. Both TRBC1 and TRBC2 were covered by a beta constant-region primer of two equimolar oligonucleotides. The ligated cDNA underwent four PCR rounds using SP2 and nested alpha and beta constant-region primers. An oligonucleotide with the SP2 primer and a 12-nucleotide UMI was ligated to the cDNA 3' end. TCRdb passed the UMI-ligation and nested PCR reads through MiXCR, listing each CDR3 protein once. The sample yields about 150,000 distinct CDR3 sequences, roughly 23% seen once. Details on this clonotype: Its antigen is as yet unknown.

Sequencing used naive CD4+ T cells from blood. V and J are TRBV6-2 or TRBV6-3 and TRBJ2-3; 8 positions agree with TRBD2. The clonotype originates from a human donor in good health. CDR3 sequence: CASSYWREEWTDTQYF. Here the CDR3 DNA reads TGTGCCAGCAGTTACTGGCGGGAGGAGTGGACAGATACGCAGTATTTT.